The present T cell receptor beta chain was sequenced within a study of blood T cell repertoires in COVID-19. Across the study: Samples came from the United States, Italy and Spain, spanning acute and convalescent COVID-19. PBMCs, B-cell-depleted T cells, or T cells were the source of the cDNA or gDNA that made up the material.

As processed by the authors: By means of reference gene primer amplification, nucleated cell counts were estimated. Here immunoSEQ multiplex PCR was the method, and the copy in TCRdb shows in-frame clones only, minus some. V and J calls and clone size follow that table, whereas D and trimming were derived from the DNA. The data contain 300,000 to 400,000 clones, around 88% of them singletons. The CDR3 is made up of 13 amino acids. With V trimmed by 4 bases and J by 8 bases, 2 bases remained unmatched. Per the germline V gene, CDR1 is LNHDA and CDR2 is SQIVND (reference sequence). The chain employs TRBV19 and TRBJ1-6; 7 bases map to TRBD1. Specimen: peripheral blood. This sequence originates from a man aged 30 to 45 with active or convalescent COVID-19. Written as DNA, the CDR3 is TGTGCCAGTAGTACCGACAGGGATTCACCCCTCCACTTT. Translating it yields CASSTDRDSPLHF.